A single sample is the source of the 21 T cell receptor beta chains below, sequenced in a study of T cells in Graves' hyperthyroidism and ophthalmopathy. Authors of the study amplified TCR beta CDR3 regions from RNA transcripts. Initially, a first-round RT-PCR of the TCR CDR3 employed the HTBI primer set. TCRdb re-called the multiplex PCR reads with MiXCR, one entry per CDR3 protein. The table has about 680,000 distinct CDR3 sequences, over 35% seen once. The sample was blood. The receptors stem from a woman between 40 and 50 years old with Graves' hyperthyroidism.

This clonotype was found once. This sequence may be a read error, since a much larger clone differs from it by one base. Since no conserved phenylalanine or tryptophan closes the CDR3, a read error is the likely cause. The genes are TRBV4-3 and TRBJ1-1, with a possible D match to TRBD1 (5 bases). Germline V lookup: CDR1 LGHNA, CDR2 YSLEER. The CDR3 is 15 amino acids. Trimming pared 0 bases from V and 11 bases from J, leaving 19 bases between. CDR3 residues: CASSQDRDGGESAFL. The CDR3 nucleotides read TGCGCCAGCAGCCAAGATCGAGATGGAGGGGAGTCGGCTTTCCTT.

This clonotype has a single count. This chain connects TRBV7-8 to TRBJ1-2; 10 bases are a match to TRBD1. The germline V gene has CDR1 SGHVS and CDR2 FQNEAQ. V shed 5 bases, J shed 0 bases, and the junction held 3 bases outside the gene matches. The CDR3 has 15 amino acids. CDR3 in amino acids: CASSPGTGANYGYTF. CDR3 sequence (DNA): TGTGCCAGCAGCCCGGGGACAGGGGCTAACTATGGCTACACCTTC.

This chain links TRBV7-6 with TRBJ2-5, with 9 bases fitting TRBD1. The CDR3 is made up of 17 amino acids. Germline V gene lookup returns CDR1 SGHVS and CDR2 FNYEAQ. The ends lost 6 bases at V and 1 base at J; junction bases unmatched: 12. The CDR3 protein is CASSHTTGGAGQETQYF. CDR3 sequence (DNA): TGTGCCAGCAGTCACACCACAGGGGGCGCAGGCCAAGAGACCCAGTACTTC.

About this clonotype itself: The conserved phenylalanine or tryptophan is not found at the CDR3 terminus, so this likely reflects a read error. No DNA is shown, since the ends of the CDR3 on it are uncertain; the CDR3 is the one TCRdb lists. This rearrangement joins TRBV10-3 to TRBJ2-2; the D call TRBD1 from the table was never checked on the DNA. The CDR3 totals 10 residues, both ends included. Germline V gene lookup returns CDR1 ENHRY and CDR2 SYGVKD. Here the CDR3 reads CAISESKGGA.

This clonotype was seen a few times. The chain couples TRBV19 to TRBJ1-5; possible D gene TRBD1, 5 bases. The germline gives CDR1 LNHDA, CDR2 SQIVND (reference sequence). Trimming removed 5 bases from V and 5 bases from J, with 16 bases in between. This CDR3 contains 15 residues. The CDR3 DNA reads TGTGCCAGTAGTCCGGGACCCGGGGCAGATCAGCCCCAGCATTTT. This translates into CASSPGPGADQPQHF.

The V and J genes are TRBV29-1 and TRBJ1-2; the D is unclear. Germline V gene sequence: CDR1 SQVTM, CDR2 ANQGSEA. The CDR3 sequence is 10 residues long. CDR3 DNA sequence: TGCACCGTACGTAACTATGGCTACACCTTC. It is translated as CTVRNYGYTF.

This chain connects TRBV2 to TRBJ2-2, with 8 bases aligning to TRBD1. The CDR3 extends over 11 amino acids. The germline gives CDR1 SNHLY, CDR2 FYNNEI. Trimming took 7 bases from V and 15 from J; bases not matched to a gene: 7. The CDR3 DNA reads as TGTGCCAGCAAATCATACAGGGGGATGTTTTTT. Its protein is CASKSYRGMFF. Combining the CDR3 with reference TRBV2 and TRBJ2-2 gives the whole variable domain EPEVTQTPSHQVTQMGQEVILRCVPISNHLYFYWYRQILGQKVEFLVSFYNNEISEKSEIFDDQFSVERPDGSNFTLKIRSTKLEDSAMYFCASKSYRGMFFGEGSRLTVL.

V is TRBV6-5 and J is TRBJ1-3; D might be TRBD1 (5 bases). The V end was cut by 2 bases, the J end by 0 bases, with 11 bases between. The CDR3 loop spans 16 amino acids. The germline CDR1 and CDR2 sequences are MNHEY and SVGAGI. The CDR3 spells CASSYGGRNSGNTIYF. CDR3 sequence (DNA): TGTGCCAGCAGTTACGGGGGACGGAACTCTGGAAACACCATATATTTT.

This clonotype was counted at least ten times. The DNA for the CDR3 is TGTGCCAGCAGCTCGAACGCCCGAGGCTACACCTTC. As protein: CASSSNARGYTF. This chain links TRBV11-2 with TRBJ1-2; D gene uncertain. The V gene lost 4 bases and the J gene lost 8 bases, with 11 bases spanning the gap. The V gene's germline CDR1 is SGHAT and CDR2 FQNNGV. The CDR3 sequence is 12 residues long. Drawing the rest from reference TRBV11-2 and TRBJ1-2, the complete variable domain is EAGVAQSPRYKIIEKRQSVAFWCNPISGHATLYWYQQILGQGPKLLIQFQNNGVVDDSQLPKDRFSAERLKGVDSTLKIQPAKLEDSAVYLCASSSNARGYTFGSGTRLTVV.

Ten or more counts support this clonotype. V usage is TRBV9 and J usage is TRBJ1-6, with D perhaps matching TRBD1 (5 bases). V lost 0 bases and J 10 bases, leaving 14 bases between the germline ends. Germline V gene lookup returns CDR1 SGDLS and CDR2 YYNGEE. The CDR3 has 15 residues. The CDR3 DNA reads TGTGCCAGCAGCGTAGGGGGGGGGACCAACTCACCCCTCCACTTT. Its translation: CASSVGGGTNSPLHF.

This clonotype has at least ten counts. The gene calls are TRBV25-1 and TRBJ1-5, with 8 bases fitting TRBD1. Germline CDR1 is MGHDK and CDR2 is SYGVNS. Trimming took 6 bases from V and 6 from J; bases not matched to a gene: 7. The CDR3 loop spans 14 amino acids. CDR3 in amino acids: CASSLQGEGQPQHF. CDR3 bases: TGTGCCAGCAGCTTACAGGGGGAGGGTCAGCCCCAGCATTTT. Complete variable domain (other parts from reference TRBV25-1 and TRBJ1-5): EADIYQTPRYLVIGTGKKITLECSQTMGHDKMYWYQQDPGMELHLIHYSYGVNSTEKGDLSSESTVSRIRTEHFPLTLESARPSHTSQYLCASSLQGEGQPQHFGDGTRLSIL.

This clonotype was observed at least ten times. V gene TRBV7-8 combines with J gene TRBJ1-2; TRBD1 aligns across 8 bases. The junction had 9 bases not matched to a gene; V was cut back by 5 bases and J by 10 bases. Looked up from germline, CDR1 is SGHVS and CDR2 is FQNEAQ. This CDR3 comprises 13 residues. The CDR3 bases are TGTGCCAGCAGCCCCGGGACAGGAAGGGACTACACCTTC. This gives the protein CASSPGTGRDYTF.

V and J are TRBV5-6 and TRBJ1-2; 8 positions match TRBD1. The CDR3 contains 16 residues. CDR1 and CDR2 (germline): SGHDT, YYEEEE. V lost 5 bases, J lost 1 base, and 10 bases stayed unmatched. CDR3 region: CASSRIGTGDNYGYTF. The CDR3 nucleotides are TGTGCCAGCAGTCGTATAGGGACAGGTGATAACTATGGCTACACCTTC.

V and J are TRBV6-2 or TRBV6-3 and TRBJ1-5, with D perhaps TRBD1 (6 bases). This CDR3 is built from 17 residues. Germline values: CDR1 MNHEY, CDR2 SVGEGT. Trimming removed 5 bases at V and 1 base at J, with 18 bases between. Here the CDR3 DNA reads TGTGCCAGCAGTACAGCGACGACAGGATTAAGCAATCAGCCCCAGCATTTT. This encodes CASSTATTGLSNQPQHF.

This clonotype was found many times. The gene calls are TRBV25-1 and TRBJ2-3; D is unclear. This CDR3 comprises 15 residues. V was clipped by 2 bases and J by 2 bases, with 11 bases between them. The germline V gene encodes CDR1 MGHDK and CDR2 SYGVNS. CDR3 amino acids: CASSEIRQSTDTQYF. In nucleotides, the CDR3 is TGTGCCAGCAGTGAAATTCGGCAGTCCACAGATACGCAGTATTTT.

The chain has TRBV6-2 or TRBV6-3 and TRBJ2-7; 11 positions agree with TRBD1. V was pared by 5 bases and J by 5 bases, with 2 bases of the junction left unmatched. The germline gives CDR1 MNHEY, CDR2 SVGEGT. This CDR3 comprises 13 residues. The CDR3 reads CASSEDRGHEQYF. CDR3 DNA sequence: TGTGCCAGCAGTGAGGACAGGGGGCACGAGCAGTACTTC.

This clonotype occurred many times. V usage is TRBV10-3 and J usage is TRBJ2-5, with a possible D match to TRBD2 (5 bases). The CDR3 has 14 amino acids. V was cut by 0 bases and J by 4 bases, with 9 bases left in between. Germline V gives CDR1 ENHRY, CDR2 SYGVKD. CDR3 DNA sequence: TGTGCCATCAGTGAGTCGAGGGTCTTAGAGACCCAGTACTTC. The encoded protein is CAISESRVLETQYF.

This clonotype was counted at least ten times. The gene calls are TRBV7-2 and TRBJ1-6; 7 nucleotides line up with TRBD1. Germline V CDR1 and CDR2: SGHTA, FQGNSA. The trim removed 3 bases at V and 8 bases at J, leaving 10 bases unmatched. The CDR3 sequence is 16 residues long. The CDR3 DNA reads TGTGCCAGCAGCTTCCTCCCGGGACAGAGAGATTCACCCCTCCACTTT. This sequence encodes CASSFLPGQRDSPLHF.

Worth noting for this clonotype: This may stem from a read error, because a much larger clone lies one nucleotide away. The chain links TRBV7-9 to TRBJ2-7; D gene ambiguous. This CDR3 has 14 residues. Germline lookup yields CDR1 SEHNR and CDR2 FQNEAQ (reference sequence). The CDR3 region is CASSLFGPSCEQYF. DNA for the CDR3: TGTGCCAGCAGCTTATTTGGGCCCTCCTGCGAGCAGTACTTC.

J is TRBJ2-3 and V is TRBV9, with 11 bases fitting TRBD2. This CDR3 contains 15 residues. Germline CDR1 reads SGDLS; CDR2 reads YYNGEE. Losses at the gene ends were 4 bases for V and 4 bases for J; bases not matched to a gene: 5. The CDR3 DNA follows: TGTGCCAGCAGCCTTAGCGGGAGGGCTGCAGATACGCAGTATTTT. Amino acid sequence: CASSLSGRAADTQYF.

This clonotype was counted ten times or more. The V call is TRBV6-5, the J call TRBJ1-3; D remains ambiguous. The CDR3 consists of 15 residues. V was trimmed by 5 bases and J by 0 bases, leaving 11 bases between them. Germline CDR1 reads MNHEY; CDR2 reads SVGAGI. Written as DNA, the CDR3 is TGTGCCAGCAGTCCCCGCGCCACCTCTGGAAACACCATATATTTT. It codes for CASSPRATSGNTIYF.